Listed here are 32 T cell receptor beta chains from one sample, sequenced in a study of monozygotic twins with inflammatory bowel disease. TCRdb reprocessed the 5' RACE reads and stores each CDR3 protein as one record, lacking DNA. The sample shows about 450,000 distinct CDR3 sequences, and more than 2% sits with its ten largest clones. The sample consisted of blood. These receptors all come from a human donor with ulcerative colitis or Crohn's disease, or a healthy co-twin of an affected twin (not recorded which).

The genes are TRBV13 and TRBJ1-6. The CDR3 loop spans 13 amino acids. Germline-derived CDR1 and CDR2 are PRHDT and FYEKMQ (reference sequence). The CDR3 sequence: CASSRIRGSPLHF.

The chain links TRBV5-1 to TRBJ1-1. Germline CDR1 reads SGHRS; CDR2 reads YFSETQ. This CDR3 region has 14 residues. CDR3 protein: CASSLINMNTEAFF.

CDR3 sequence: CASSPGRSAGNEQFF. This chain uses TRBV18 with TRBJ2-1. This CDR3 contains 15 residues. Germline CDR1 is KGHSH and CDR2 is LQKENI. The full variable domain, completed using reference TRBV18 and TRBJ2-1, is NAGVMQNPRHLVRRRGQEARLRCSPMKGHSHVYWYRQLPEEGLKFMVYLQKENIIDESGMPKERFSAEFPKEGPSILRIQQVVRGDSAAYFCASSPGRSAGNEQFFGPGTRLTVL.

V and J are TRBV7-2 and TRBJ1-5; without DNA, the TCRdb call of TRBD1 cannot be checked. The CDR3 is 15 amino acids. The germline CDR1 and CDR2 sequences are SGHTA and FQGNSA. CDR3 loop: CASSLDRESWQPQHF.

The CDR3: CATSRDRANYGYTF. The genes are TRBV15 and TRBJ1-2. CDR3 size: 14 residues. Germline lookup yields CDR1 LNHNV and CDR2 YYDKDF (reference sequence).

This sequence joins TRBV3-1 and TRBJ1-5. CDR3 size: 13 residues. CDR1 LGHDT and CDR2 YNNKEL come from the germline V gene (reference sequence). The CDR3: CASSQGINQPQHF.

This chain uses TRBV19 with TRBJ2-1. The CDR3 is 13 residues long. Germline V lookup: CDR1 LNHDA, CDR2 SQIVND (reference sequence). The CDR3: CASSIAGINEQFF.

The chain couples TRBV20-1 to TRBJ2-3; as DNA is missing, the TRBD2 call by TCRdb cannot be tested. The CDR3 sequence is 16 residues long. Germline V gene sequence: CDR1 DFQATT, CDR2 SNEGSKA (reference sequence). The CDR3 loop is CSAGQERGARTDTQYF.

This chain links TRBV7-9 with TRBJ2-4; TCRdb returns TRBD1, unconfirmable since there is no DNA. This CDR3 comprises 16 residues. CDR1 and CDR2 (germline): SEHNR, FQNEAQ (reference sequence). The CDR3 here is CASSPTKPDRGNIQYF.

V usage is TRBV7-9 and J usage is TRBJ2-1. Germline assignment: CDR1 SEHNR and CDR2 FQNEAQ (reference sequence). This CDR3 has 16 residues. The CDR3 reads CASSLITGTSYNEQFF. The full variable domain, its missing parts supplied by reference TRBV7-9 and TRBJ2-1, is DTGVSQNPRHKITKRGQNVTFRCDPISEHNRLYWYRQTLGQGPEFLTYFQNEAQLEKSRLLSDRFSAERPKGSFSTLEIQRTEQGDSAMYLCASSLITGTSYNEQFFGPGTRLTVL.

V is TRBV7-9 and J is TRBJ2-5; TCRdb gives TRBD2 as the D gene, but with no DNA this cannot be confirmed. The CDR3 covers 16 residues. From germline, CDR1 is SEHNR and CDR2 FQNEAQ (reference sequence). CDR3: CASSLWLAGVQETQYF.

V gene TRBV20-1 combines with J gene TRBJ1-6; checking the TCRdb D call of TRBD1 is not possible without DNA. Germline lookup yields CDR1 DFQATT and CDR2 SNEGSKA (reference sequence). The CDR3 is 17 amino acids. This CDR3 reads CSARAGQGAIGNSPLHF.

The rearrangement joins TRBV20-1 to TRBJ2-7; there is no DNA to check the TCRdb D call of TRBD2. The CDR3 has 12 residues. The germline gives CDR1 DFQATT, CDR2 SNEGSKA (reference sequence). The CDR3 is CSASTSGYEQYF.

CDR3 in amino acids: CASSRPGAWRGTDTQYF. The chain recombines TRBV21-1 with TRBJ2-3; without DNA, the TCRdb call of TRBD1 cannot be checked. TRBV21-1 is recorded as a pseudogene. The CDR3 consists of 17 residues.

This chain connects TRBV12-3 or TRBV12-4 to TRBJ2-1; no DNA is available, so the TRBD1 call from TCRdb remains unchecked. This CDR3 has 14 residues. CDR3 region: CASTGQGGYNEQFF.

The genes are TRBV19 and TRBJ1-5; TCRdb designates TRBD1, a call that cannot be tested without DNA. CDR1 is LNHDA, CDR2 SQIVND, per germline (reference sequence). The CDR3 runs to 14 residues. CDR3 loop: CASSIGGGGQPQHF.

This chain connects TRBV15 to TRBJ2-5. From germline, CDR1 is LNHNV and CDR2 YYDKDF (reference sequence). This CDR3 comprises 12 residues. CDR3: CATSRTQGDQYF.

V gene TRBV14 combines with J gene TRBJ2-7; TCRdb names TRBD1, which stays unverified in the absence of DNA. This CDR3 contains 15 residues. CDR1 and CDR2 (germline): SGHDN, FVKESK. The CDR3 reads CASSWKGTGVYEQYF.

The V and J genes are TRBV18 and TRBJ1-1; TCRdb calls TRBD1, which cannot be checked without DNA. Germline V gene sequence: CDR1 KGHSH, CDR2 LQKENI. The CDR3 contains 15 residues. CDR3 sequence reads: CASSPPYGAGREAFF.

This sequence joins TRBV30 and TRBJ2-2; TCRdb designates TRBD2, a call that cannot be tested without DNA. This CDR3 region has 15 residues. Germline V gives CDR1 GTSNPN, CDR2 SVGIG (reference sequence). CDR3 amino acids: CASSTSSFSTGELFF.

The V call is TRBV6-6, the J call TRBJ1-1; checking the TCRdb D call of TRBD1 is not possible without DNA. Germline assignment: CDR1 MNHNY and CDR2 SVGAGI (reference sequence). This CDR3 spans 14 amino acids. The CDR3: CASSPGQGLTEAFF.

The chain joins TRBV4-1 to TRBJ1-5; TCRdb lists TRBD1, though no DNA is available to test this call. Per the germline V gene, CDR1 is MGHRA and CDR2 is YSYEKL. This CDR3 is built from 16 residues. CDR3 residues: CASSQDGGQRYQPQHF.

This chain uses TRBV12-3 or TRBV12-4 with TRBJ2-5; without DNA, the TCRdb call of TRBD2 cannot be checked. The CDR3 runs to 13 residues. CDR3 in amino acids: CASSRTSPETQYF.

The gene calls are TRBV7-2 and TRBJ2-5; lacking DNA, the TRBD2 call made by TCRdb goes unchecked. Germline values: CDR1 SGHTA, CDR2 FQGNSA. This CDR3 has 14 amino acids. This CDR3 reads CASTLAGNQETQYF.

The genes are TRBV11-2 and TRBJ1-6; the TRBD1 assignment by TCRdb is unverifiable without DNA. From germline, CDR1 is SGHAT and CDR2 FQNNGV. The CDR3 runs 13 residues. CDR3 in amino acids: CASSSSPGSPLHF.

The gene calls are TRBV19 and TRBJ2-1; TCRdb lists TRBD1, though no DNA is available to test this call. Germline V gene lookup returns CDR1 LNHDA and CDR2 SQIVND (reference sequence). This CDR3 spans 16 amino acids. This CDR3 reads CASSGYTGLPYNEQFF. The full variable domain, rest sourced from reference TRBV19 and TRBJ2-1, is DGGITQSPKYLFRKEGQNVTLSCEQNLNHDAMYWYRQDPGQGLRLIYYSQIVNDFQKGDIAEGYSVSREKKESFPLTVTSAQKNPTAFYLCASSGYTGLPYNEQFFGPGTRLTVL.

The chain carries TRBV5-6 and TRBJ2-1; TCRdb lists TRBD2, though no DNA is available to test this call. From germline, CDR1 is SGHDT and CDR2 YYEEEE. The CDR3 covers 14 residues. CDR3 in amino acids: CASSSRHPAVEQFF.

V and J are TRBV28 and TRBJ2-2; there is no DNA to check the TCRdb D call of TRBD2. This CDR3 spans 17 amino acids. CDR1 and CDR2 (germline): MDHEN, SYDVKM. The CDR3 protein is CASSWGLAGPNTGELFF.

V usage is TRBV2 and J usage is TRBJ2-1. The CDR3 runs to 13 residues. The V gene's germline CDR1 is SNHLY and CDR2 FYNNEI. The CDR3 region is CASTLLVYNEQFF.

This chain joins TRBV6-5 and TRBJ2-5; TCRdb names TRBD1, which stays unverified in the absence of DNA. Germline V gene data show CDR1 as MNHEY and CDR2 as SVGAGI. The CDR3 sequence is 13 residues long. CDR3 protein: CASSRRGEETQYF.

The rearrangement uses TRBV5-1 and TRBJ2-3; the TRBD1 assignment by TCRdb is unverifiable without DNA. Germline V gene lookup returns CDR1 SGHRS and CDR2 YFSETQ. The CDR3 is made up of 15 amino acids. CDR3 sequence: CASSSSTGSTDTQYF.

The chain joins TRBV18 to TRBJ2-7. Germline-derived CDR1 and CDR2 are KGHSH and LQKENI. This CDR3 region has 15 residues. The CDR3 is CASSPTSAWSYEQYF.